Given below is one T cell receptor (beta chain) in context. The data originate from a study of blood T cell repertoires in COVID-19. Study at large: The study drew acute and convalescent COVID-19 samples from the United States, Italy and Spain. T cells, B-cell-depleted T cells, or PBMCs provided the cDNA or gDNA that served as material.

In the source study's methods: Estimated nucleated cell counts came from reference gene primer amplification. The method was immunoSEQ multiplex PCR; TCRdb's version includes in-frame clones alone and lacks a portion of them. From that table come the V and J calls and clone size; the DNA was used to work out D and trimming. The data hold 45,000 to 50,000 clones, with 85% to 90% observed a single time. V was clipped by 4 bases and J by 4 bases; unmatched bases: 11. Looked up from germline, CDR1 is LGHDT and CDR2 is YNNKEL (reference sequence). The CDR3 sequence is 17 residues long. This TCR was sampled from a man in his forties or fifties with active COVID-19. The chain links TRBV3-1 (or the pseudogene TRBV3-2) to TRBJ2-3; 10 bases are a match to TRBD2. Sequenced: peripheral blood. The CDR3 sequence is CASSPHRRAGGPDTQYF. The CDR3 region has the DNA TGTGCCAGCAGCCCCCACCGGAGAGCGGGGGGGCCAGATACGCAGTATTTT.